These 23 T cell receptor beta chains originate from one sample sequenced in a study of PD-1 blockade in classical Hodgkin lymphoma. TCRdb's copy holds only in-frame clones and misses some; the assay was immunoSEQ multiplex PCR. Of tens of thousands of clones listed, nearly 70% were seen once; the top ten hold roughly 2.6%. Specified time point: cycle 4 day 1 (C4D1), after 6 weeks of nivolumab. Autologous stem cell transplantation was followed by relapse in every patient, and brentuximab vedotin exposure varied. This sample comprised peripheral blood mononuclear cells (PBMCs), obtained before the fourth cycle of nivolumab. These receptors all come from a human donor with classical Hodgkin lymphoma.

This clone came up a few times. The CDR3, as DNA: TGTGCCAGCAGTCAAATGGAGGGAATGAACACTGAAGCTTTCTTT. This sequence encodes CASSQMEGMNTEAFF. The V gene is TRBV7-9, the J gene TRBJ1-1; D gene unclear. CDR3 length: 15 amino acids. Germline CDR1 SEHNR, CDR2 FQNEAQ (reference sequence). The germline V and J ends were trimmed by 6 bases and 0 bases, with 14 bases remaining between them.

This sequence joins TRBV2 and TRBJ1-2; 8 nucleotides agree with TRBD1. J gave up 4 bases and V 1 base, and 8 bases lay outside the gene matches. Germline values: CDR1 SNHLY, CDR2 FYNNEI. This CDR3 is 16 amino acids long. DNA for the CDR3: TGTGCCAGCAGTGAAGAGTCGTTAGGGACAGGCTATGGCTACACCTTC. It is translated as CASSEESLGTGYGYTF.

Sample share makes this clone medium-sized. The V gene is TRBV4-2, the J gene TRBJ1-2, with TRBD1 as a possible D gene (5 bases). The CDR3 loop spans 15 amino acids. Germline V CDR1 and CDR2: LGHNA, YNFKEQ. V lost 1 base, J lost 4 bases, and 13 bases lay in between. The chain's CDR3 is CASSQGPGYGYGYTF. The CDR3 nucleotides are TGTGCCAGCAGCCAAGGACCAGGGTACGGCTATGGCTACACCTTC.

This clone has just one count. J is TRBJ1-4 and V is TRBV6-6; D uncertain. This CDR3 is 12 amino acids long. Germline CDR1 MNHNY, CDR2 SVGAGI (reference sequence). Trimming stripped 8 bases from V and 3 bases from J, with 7 bases between. In DNA, the CDR3 is TGTGCCAGCGGCGGAGCTAATGAAAAACTGTTTTTT. Protein product: CASGGANEKLFF.

On this clone: A much larger clone sits a single nucleotide away, making a read error possible. The rearrangement joins TRBV4-1 to TRBJ2-7; the D call may be TRBD1 or TRBD2 (5 bases each). CDR1 is MGHRA, CDR2 YSYEKL, per germline. This CDR3 is 15 amino acids long. The CDR3 region is CTSSQVGDGSYEQYF. The CDR3 nucleotides read TGCACCAGCAGCCAAGTAGGGGACGGGTCCTACGAGCAGTACTTC.

This clone was counted a single time. The CDR3 sequence is CASSQDGWTAEAFF. The CDR3 DNA follows: TGTGCCAGCAGCCAAGATGGGTGGACGGCCGAAGCTTTCTTT. The chain employs TRBV4-2 and TRBJ1-1; no clear D. Germline-derived CDR1 and CDR2 are LGHNA and YNFKEQ. The V end lost 0 bases, the J end lost 8 bases, and 13 bases lay between the germline ends. This CDR3 region has 14 residues.

The chain combines TRBV7-2 with TRBJ2-1; 7 bases line up with TRBD1. The CDR3 loop spans 17 amino acids. CDR1 and CDR2 from the germline V gene are SGHTA and FQGNSA. Trimming took 3 bases from V and 4 from J; bases not matched to a gene: 12. CDR3 DNA: TGTGCCAGCAGCTTGATTTTGGTGACAGGGAAATACAATGAGCAGTTCTTC. Its protein is CASSLILVTGKYNEQFF.

This chain's CDR3 is CASSPGTGSSGANVLTF. CDR3 coding DNA: TGCGCCAGCAGCCCCGGGACAGGGAGCTCTGGGGCCAACGTCCTGACTTTC. The V gene is TRBV5-1, the J gene TRBJ2-6; TRBD1 agrees at 9 bases. Germline V CDR1 and CDR2: SGHRS, YFSETQ. J was trimmed by 0 bases and V by 4 bases; bases with no gene match: 5. This CDR3 spans 17 amino acids.

The chain is built from TRBV2 and TRBJ2-1; D not certain. Germline-derived CDR1 and CDR2 are SNHLY and FYNNEI. V lost 4 bases, J lost 0 bases, and 13 bases lay in between. The CDR3 has 16 residues. In DNA, the CDR3 is TGTGCCAGCAGTGTACTCTCACTTAGCTCCTACAATGAGCAGTTCTTC. This translates into CASSVLSLSSYNEQFF.

This clone was seen a single time. This chain connects TRBV30 to TRBJ2-7; no clear D. The CDR3 extends over 12 amino acids. The V gene lost 2 bases and the J gene lost 3 bases, with 8 bases spanning the gap. Germline V lookup: CDR1 GTSNPN, CDR2 SVGIG (reference sequence). In DNA, the CDR3 is TGTGCCTGGAGTTTAGGAATCTACGAGCAGTACTTC. It yields the protein CAWSLGIYEQYF.

This chain connects TRBV2 to TRBJ1-1, with 7 nucleotides matching TRBD1. Trimming took 3 bases from V and 3 from J; bases not matched to a gene: 4. The CDR3 is 14 residues long. The germline CDR1 and CDR2 sequences are SNHLY and FYNNEI. In nucleotides, the CDR3 is TGTGCCAGCAGTGAGTCGACAGGGTACACTGAAGCTTTCTTT. It encodes CASSESTGYTEAFF. The variable domain in full, with the rest retrieved from reference TRBV2 and TRBJ1-1, is EPEVTQTPSHQVTQMGQEVILRCVPISNHLYFYWYRQILGQKVEFLVSFYNNEISEKSEIFDDQFSVERPDGSNFTLKIRSTKLEDSAMYFCASSESTGYTEAFFGQGTRLTVV.

J is TRBJ1-1 and V is TRBV7-8; D is unclear. CDR1 is SGHVS and CDR2 is FQNEAQ in the germline V gene. Trimming took 3 bases from V and 4 from J, leaving 12 bases between them. The CDR3 consists of 14 residues. CDR3 sequence: CASSLESRSTEAFF. CDR3 in DNA: TGTGCCAGCAGCTTGGAATCGCGGTCCACTGAAGCTTTCTTT.

The sample holds one count of this clone. CDR3: CASSASTNTEAFF. For the CDR3, the DNA is TGTGCCAGCAGCGCGTCAACGAACACTGAAGCTTTCTTT. V usage is TRBV9 and J usage is TRBJ1-1; D is uncertain. The CDR3 contains 13 residues. Germline V gives CDR1 SGDLS, CDR2 YYNGEE. Trimming cost V 3 bases and J 1 base, with 7 bases left between them.

This clone was counted a few times. The rearrangement joins TRBV19 to TRBJ1-5; TRBD1 might be the D (5 bases). V was shortened by 3 bases and J by 1 base, with 7 bases between the two germline ends. This CDR3 is built from 14 residues. Germline CDR1 LNHDA, CDR2 SQIVND (reference sequence). CDR3 loop: CASSMEGSNQPQHF. Written as DNA, the CDR3 is TGTGCCAGTAGTATGGAGGGGAGCAATCAGCCCCAGCATTTT.

The chain has TRBV4-1 and TRBJ2-7; D is uncertain. V lost 3 bases and J 1 base, leaving 4 bases between the germline ends. The CDR3 has 12 amino acids. In germline, CDR1 is MGHRA, CDR2 YSYEKL. CDR3 protein: CASSQGSYEQYF. Written as DNA, the CDR3 is TGCGCCAGCAGCCAGGGATCCTACGAGCAGTACTTC.

To note about this clone: Different DNA sequences within this sample yield the same CDR3. The V call is TRBV6-5, the J call TRBJ1-2; D remains ambiguous. The V and J ends lost 6 bases and 1 base respectively, with 6 bases between them. Germline V gene sequence: CDR1 MNHEY, CDR2 SVGAGI. CDR3 length equals 12 residues. The CDR3 nucleotides are TGTGCCAGCAGGGGTCTTAACTATGGCTACACCTTC. This codes for CASRGLNYGYTF.

This clone was seen just once. The chain carries TRBV5-6 and TRBJ2-7, with a possible D match to TRBD1 (6 bases). V shed 0 bases and J shed 0 bases, with 10 bases lying between them. The CDR3 spans 15 residues. Germline CDR1 is SGHDT and CDR2 is YYEEEE. The CDR3 spells CASSLEGTTSYEQYF. CDR3 bases: TGTGCCAGCAGCTTGGAGGGGACAACCTCCTACGAGCAGTACTTC.

V gene TRBV29-1 combines with J gene TRBJ2-5; 9 positions match TRBD1. The DNA end favors TRBJ2-7, so the J call may be wrong. The germline V gene encodes CDR1 SQVTM and CDR2 ANQGSEA. This CDR3 has 17 amino acids. The CDR3, as DNA: TGCAGCCCTCCCGGGACAGGGTTAATGGGAAGCTCCTACGAGCAGTACTTC. Residues: CSPPGTGLMGSSYEQYF.

This rearrangement joins TRBV2 to TRBJ1-6, with TRBD1 identical over 7 bases. V gave up 3 bases and J gave up 7 bases; unmatched junction bases: 6. Germline V gives CDR1 SNHLY, CDR2 FYNNEI. The CDR3 covers 15 residues. CDR3 bases: TGTGCCAGCAGTGACACGGGACAGAGAAATTCACCCCTCCACTTT. Its translation: CASSDTGQRNSPLHF.

The count of this clone is one. In the same sample, other DNA sequences code for this CDR3. This CDR3 is CASSLGLGETQYF. The CDR3 DNA reads as TGTGCCAGCAGTTTGGGACTAGGGGAGACCCAGTACTTC. The V call is TRBV6-6, the J call TRBJ2-5; TRBD2 agrees at 8 bases. The V and J ends lost 4 bases and 5 bases, in that order; junction bases with no gene match: 3. Germline V gene lookup returns CDR1 MNHNY and CDR2 SVGAGI (reference sequence). The CDR3 has 13 amino acids.

J is TRBJ2-7 and V is TRBV29-1; D possibly corresponds to TRBD2 (5 bases). CDR1 and CDR2 (germline): SQVTM, ANQGSEA. V gave up 2 bases and J gave up 3 bases, with 14 bases separating them. CDR3 length: 14 amino acids. The CDR3 loop is CSVESRTGNYEQYF. The CDR3 region has the DNA TGCAGCGTTGAATCTAGGACGGGGAACTACGAGCAGTACTTC.

The rearrangement links TRBV13 to TRBJ2-1; no definite D call. V lost 4 bases and J lost 7, with 14 bases in between. CDR1 PRHDT and CDR2 FYEKMQ come from the germline V gene (reference sequence). The CDR3 length is 14 residues. In DNA form, the CDR3 reads TGTGCCAGCAGCTCCCAGCGAGAGGAGAATGAGCAGTTCTTC. This gives the protein CASSSQREENEQFF.

The chain couples TRBV7-9 to TRBJ1-6; D unclear. This CDR3 region has 12 residues. Germline V gene lookup returns CDR1 SEHNR and CDR2 FQNEAQ (reference sequence). The V and J ends lost 3 bases and 14 bases respectively, with 11 bases between them. CDR3 nucleotides: TGTGCCAGCAGCTTGATGTCTCAGACCCTCCACTTT. This sequence encodes CASSLMSQTLHF.